The clone carrying this T cell receptor (beta chain) has just a few counts. CDR1 SGHRS and CDR2 YFSETQ come from the germline V gene. This CDR3 has 17 amino acids. V dropped 0 bases and J dropped 0; count of bases not matched to a gene: 1. These data come from a study of cytomegalovirus exposure and HLA in healthy donors. Amplification used 60 Vbeta primers and 13 Jbeta primers. Repertoires were generated with immunoSEQ multiplex PCR, while TCRdb's copy carries only in-frame clones and drops some. Among some 130,000 clones listed, over 60% were seen once. The chain has TRBV5-1 and TRBJ2-6; the match to TRBD2 covers 9 bases. Sequencing was carried out using PBMCs. The clonotype was recovered from a man between 35 and 55 years old in good health and CMV-seronegative. The CDR3: CASSLGTSVSGANVLTF. CDR3 DNA: TGCGCCAGCAGCTTGGGGACTAGCGTCTCTGGGGCCAACGTCCTGACTTTC.